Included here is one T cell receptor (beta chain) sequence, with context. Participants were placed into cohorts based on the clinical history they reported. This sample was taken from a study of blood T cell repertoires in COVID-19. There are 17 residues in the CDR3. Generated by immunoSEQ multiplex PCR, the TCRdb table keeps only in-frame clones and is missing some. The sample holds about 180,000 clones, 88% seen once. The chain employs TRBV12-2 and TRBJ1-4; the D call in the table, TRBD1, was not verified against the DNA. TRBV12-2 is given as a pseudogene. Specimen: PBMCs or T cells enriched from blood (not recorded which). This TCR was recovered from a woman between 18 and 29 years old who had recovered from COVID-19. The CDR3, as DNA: TGTGCAAGTCGCCTGGACAGGTGGGTAAGGAGTAATGAAAAACTGTTTTTT. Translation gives CASRLDRWVRSNEKLFF.